Listed below are T cell receptor beta chains from one sample, sequenced in a study of response to subunit inactivated influenza vaccine. TCRdb processed the RT-PCR reads anew with MiXCR; each CDR3 protein has one entry. In the table there are around 320,000 distinct CDR3 sequences, 20% to 25% of which are singletons. Sequences were derived from PBMCs from blood, sampled approximately 20 months after vaccination. These receptors came from a man aged 50-75 years who received an inactivated influenza vaccine. Each CDR3 is given with its conserved first and last residue. The order of the fields is J gene, D gene, clone size, V gene, CDR3 DNA, CDR3 protein. A D gene is named only where the DNA matches it firmly. Some rows mark clone size as missing; the rest say once, few, many or name a class of expanded clone.

J: TRBJ1-2; D: -; size: -; V: TRBV12-3/TRBV12-4; DNA: TGTGCCAGCAGTGCCACAGTCGTTGGCTACACCTTC; CDR3: CASSATVVGYTF
J: TRBJ1-3; D: -; size: few; V: TRBV24-1; DNA: TGTGCCACCAGTGATCCCAGGTCCTCTGGAAACACCATATATTTT; CDR3: CATSDPRSSGNTIYF
J: TRBJ1-2; D: -; size: many; V: TRBV6-1; DNA: TGTGCCAGCAGTGAAGCGGTAGGCCGACTGGGTGGCTACACCTTC; CDR3: CASSEAVGRLGGYTF
J: TRBJ2-3; D: TRBD2; size: few; V: TRBV11-2; DNA: TGTGCCAGCAGCTTAGAACGGACTAGCGGGATGGGTTTGTGGTTTGCAGATACGCAGTATTTT; CDR3: CASSLERTSGMGLWFADTQYF
J: TRBJ1-4; D: -; size: many; V: TRBV20-1; DNA: TGCAGTGCTCGGAGAACAACTAATGAAAAACTGTTTTTT; CDR3: CSARRTTNEKLFF
J: TRBJ1-5; D: -; size: many; V: TRBV15; DNA: TGTGCCACCAGCAGAAGACAGAGAAGCAATCAGCCCCAGCATTTT; CDR3: CATSRRQRSNQPQHF
J: TRBJ1-6; D: -; size: many; V: TRBV11-2; DNA: TGTGCCAGTCGTCAGGGGTATAATTCACCCCTCCACTTT; CDR3: CASRQGYNSPLHF
J: TRBJ2-2; D: -; size: few; V: TRBV15; DNA: TGTGCCACCAGCCCCTGGGGGGACTCCTCCACCGGGGAGCTGTTTTTT; CDR3: CATSPWGDSSTGELFF
J: TRBJ2-3; D: TRBD1; size: -; V: TRBV6-1; DNA: TGTGCCAGCAGTGCCTGGACAGGATTAGATAGGCAGTATTTT; CDR3: CASSAWTGLDRQYF
J: TRBJ1-6; D: -; size: few; V: TRBV21-1; DNA: TGTGCCAGCAGCAAAGGCAAAAGGGGACAGGCTCGGGGTTCCTATAATTCACCCCTCCACTTT; CDR3: CASSKGKRGQARGSYNSPLHF
J: TRBJ1-1; D: -; size: -; V: TRBV20-1; DNA: TGCAGTGCCCCCACGGCGAGGGGCCCTGAAGCTTTCTTT; CDR3: CSAPTARGPEAFF
J: TRBJ1-1; D: -; size: few; V: TRBV6-2/TRBV6-3; DNA: TGTGCCAGCAGTTTTGGGGCGAGCACTGAAGCTTTCTTT; CDR3: CASSFGASTEAFF
J: TRBJ1-1; D: TRBD1; size: many; V: TRBV5-6; DNA: TGTGCCAGCAGGGCACAGGGGGCCGTCACTGAAGCTTTCTTT; CDR3: CASRAQGAVTEAFF
J: TRBJ2-7; D: -; size: few; V: TRBV7-6; DNA: TGTGCCAGCAGCTCCTCCGGGACTGACTTCTACGAGCAGTACTTC; CDR3: CASSSSGTDFYEQYF
J: TRBJ2-1; D: -; size: -; V: TRBV4-1; DNA: TGCGCCAGCAGCTTAACCGGGAGAGGGGGTGAGCAGTTCTTC; CDR3: CASSLTGRGGEQFF
J: TRBJ2-7; D: TRBD2; size: -; V: TRBV19; DNA: TGTGCCAGTAGTGGTGGACTAGCGTACTTCTACGAGCAGTACTTC; CDR3: CASSGGLAYFYEQYF
J: TRBJ2-7; D: -; size: few; V: TRBV18; DNA: TGTGCCAGCTCTCCCAGCTTTCACGAGCAGTACTTC; CDR3: CASSPSFHEQYF
J: TRBJ2-1; D: TRBD2; size: -; V: TRBV20-1; DNA: TGCAGTGCTAGCGGGAGGAACCGCTACAATGAGCAGTTCTTC; CDR3: CSASGRNRYNEQFF
J: TRBJ2-5; D: TRBD1; size: few; V: TRBV29-1; DNA: TGCAGCGTTAACAGGGGGCTGCAAGAGACCCAGTACTTC; CDR3: CSVNRGLQETQYF
J: TRBJ2-1; D: TRBD1; size: -; V: TRBV7-2; DNA: TGTGCCAGCAGCGTACGGGACAGTCGCTACAATGAGCAGTTCTTC; CDR3: CASSVRDSRYNEQFF
J: TRBJ1-2; D: -; size: -; V: TRBV20-1; DNA: TGCAGTGCTATTTACAGGGAAGGCTACACCTTC; CDR3: CSAIYREGYTF
J: TRBJ1-1; D: TRBD1; size: -; V: TRBV4-1; DNA: TGCGCCAGCAGCCAAGAAGGGGGCCCTGAAGCTTTCTTT; CDR3: CASSQEGGPEAFF
J: TRBJ2-3; D: -; size: few; V: TRBV7-2; DNA: TGTGCCAGCAGCACCACCGAAGTGCAGTATTTT; CDR3: CASSTTEVQYF
J: TRBJ1-5; D: -; size: -; V: TRBV5-5; DNA: TGTGCCAGCAGCGATTACAGGGAGAGGGGTCAGCCCCAGCATTTT; CDR3: CASSDYRERGQPQHF
J: TRBJ1-1; D: TRBD1; size: -; V: TRBV20-1; DNA: TGCAGTGCTCCTCGGGGCAGGGGGTCTTCTGAAGCTTTCTTT; CDR3: CSAPRGRGSSEAFF
J: TRBJ1-3; D: -; size: -; V: TRBV6-2/TRBV6-3; DNA: TGTGCCAGCAAACTCTCTGGAAACACCATATATTTT; CDR3: CASKLSGNTIYF
J: TRBJ2-7; D: -; size: many; V: TRBV5-5; DNA: TGTGCCAGCAGCTTGGCCGGCCAGGCCGTAACCTACGAGCAGTACTTC; CDR3: CASSLAGQAVTYEQYF
J: TRBJ2-5; D: TRBD1; size: few; V: TRBV29-1; DNA: TGCAGCGGCAGGGGGCCCAGGGAGACCCAGTACTTC; CDR3: CSGRGPRETQYF
J: TRBJ1-1; D: TRBD1; size: few; V: TRBV16; DNA: TGTGCCAGCAGCCAATCGATAACAGGGGAAGTGAACACTGAAGCTTTCTTT; CDR3: CASSQSITGEVNTEAFF
J: TRBJ2-5; D: -; size: once; V: TRBV10-3; DNA: TGTGCCATCAGTGAGTATGGCGAGACCCAGTACTTC; CDR3: CAISEYGETQYF
J: TRBJ1-2; D: -; size: -; V: TRBV4-2; DNA: TGTGCCAGCAGCTCCAACCCGACCCATCCTAACTATGGCTACACCTTC; CDR3: CASSSNPTHPNYGYTF
J: TRBJ1-1; D: TRBD1; size: many; V: TRBV9; DNA: TGTGCCAGCAGCCCCAACAGGGGAGGCACTGAAGCTTTCTTT; CDR3: CASSPNRGGTEAFF
J: TRBJ1-2; D: -; size: -; V: TRBV11-1; DNA: TGTGCCAGCAGTCATACCTCGTTCGTGGGCCCTCTTGGCTATGGCTACACCTTC; CDR3: CASSHTSFVGPLGYGYTF
J: TRBJ1-1; D: -; size: few; V: TRBV2; DNA: TGTGCCAGCACTCTTCGGGGCCAATGGCGCACTGAAGCTTTCTTT; CDR3: CASTLRGQWRTEAFF
J: TRBJ1-3; D: TRBD1; size: -; V: TRBV6-1; DNA: TGTGCCAGCAGTGAAGATTACAGGGGATTTGGAAACACCATATATTTT; CDR3: CASSEDYRGFGNTIYF
J: TRBJ2-7; D: TRBD1; size: few; V: TRBV6-2/TRBV6-3; DNA: TGTGCCAGCTATCCGGGACAGGGCCTCTCCTTCTCCTACGAGCAGTACTTC; CDR3: CASYPGQGLSFSYEQYF
J: TRBJ1-1; D: TRBD1; size: few; V: TRBV25-1; DNA: TGTGCCAGCAGTGGGTACAGGGGAGGGACTGAAGCTTTCTTT; CDR3: CASSGYRGGTEAFF
J: TRBJ1-3; D: -; size: -; V: TRBV20-1; DNA: TGCAGTGCTAGAGTGCTCGGGGCAGGAAACTCTGGAAACACCATATATTTT; CDR3: CSARVLGAGNSGNTIYF
J: TRBJ2-7; D: -; size: -; V: TRBV24-1; DNA: TGTGCCACCAGTGACGCATCGGGGACGGACGAGCAGTACTTC; CDR3: CATSDASGTDEQYF
J: TRBJ1-3; D: -; size: few; V: TRBV20-1; DNA: TGCAGTGCTAGAGGGCCTGGGGCTGGAAACACCATATATTTT; CDR3: CSARGPGAGNTIYF
J: TRBJ2-2; D: -; size: -; V: TRBV19; DNA: TGTGCCAGTAGTATATACCTTGTCGTACCTCCTGGGGAGCTGTTTTTT; CDR3: CASSIYLVVPPGELFF
J: TRBJ2-1; D: -; size: few; V: TRBV12-3/TRBV12-4; DNA: TGTGCCAGCAGTTTTTCCAGGGGACCCTCCTACAATGAGCAGTTCTTC; CDR3: CASSFSRGPSYNEQFF
J: TRBJ2-1; D: -; size: -; V: TRBV5-1; DNA: TGCGCCAGCAGCCGCAGGTCTCCCCCCCTTGATGAGCAGTTCTTC; CDR3: CASSRRSPPLDEQFF
J: TRBJ2-1; D: TRBD2; size: few; V: TRBV7-6; DNA: TGTGCCAGCAGCTTAGGCCGACTAGCGGGAGGGCTAGGGGAGCAGTTCTTC; CDR3: CASSLGRLAGGLGEQFF
J: TRBJ2-2; D: -; size: -; V: TRBV29-1; DNA: TGCAGCGTTGCGCTCTCCAACACCGGGGAGCTGTTTTTT; CDR3: CSVALSNTGELFF
J: TRBJ1-2; D: TRBD1; size: -; V: TRBV10-3; DNA: TGTGCCATCAGCGGGGACAGGGGGCCCACCCGCGGTGGCTACACCTTC; CDR3: CAISGDRGPTRGGYTF
J: TRBJ2-1; D: TRBD2; size: -; V: TRBV20-1; DNA: TGCAGTGCTAGTATACTAGCGGGGAGCTCCTACAATGAGCAGTTCTTC; CDR3: CSASILAGSSYNEQFF
J: TRBJ2-1; D: TRBD2; size: few; V: TRBV24-1; DNA: TGTGCCACCAGTGACCCAGCGGGATCCTTCGTAAGCTCCTACAATGAGCAGTTCTTC; CDR3: CATSDPAGSFVSSYNEQFF
J: TRBJ2-3; D: -; size: few; V: TRBV20-1; DNA: TGCAGTGCTAGGGGTACAGGTCGCACAGATACGCAGTATTTT; CDR3: CSARGTGRTDTQYF
J: TRBJ1-4; D: -; size: -; V: TRBV7-9; DNA: TGTGCCAGCAGCCCCCAGACAGAAGAAAAACTGTTTTTT; CDR3: CASSPQTEEKLFF
J: TRBJ1-5; D: TRBD1; size: -; V: TRBV10-3; DNA: TGTGCCATCAGTCCGGACAGGGGAAGTGGCCCTAGCCAGCCCCAGCATTTT; CDR3: CAISPDRGSGPSQPQHF
J: TRBJ1-2; D: TRBD1; size: -; V: TRBV12-3/TRBV12-4; DNA: TGTGCCAGCAGTCCCCGGGAGGGGGCGAAGGGCTACACCTTC; CDR3: CASSPREGAKGYTF